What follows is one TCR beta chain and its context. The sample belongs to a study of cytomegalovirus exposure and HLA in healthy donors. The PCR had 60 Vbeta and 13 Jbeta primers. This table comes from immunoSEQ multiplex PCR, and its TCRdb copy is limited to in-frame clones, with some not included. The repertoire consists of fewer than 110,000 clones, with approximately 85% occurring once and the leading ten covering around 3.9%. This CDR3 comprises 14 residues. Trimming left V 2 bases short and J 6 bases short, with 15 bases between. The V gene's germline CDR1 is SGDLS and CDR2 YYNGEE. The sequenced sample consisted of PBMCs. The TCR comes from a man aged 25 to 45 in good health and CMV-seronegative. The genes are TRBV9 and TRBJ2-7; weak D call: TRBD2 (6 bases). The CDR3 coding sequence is TGTGCCAGCAGCGTGTCAGGGAGAGCGGGCGAGCAGTACTTC. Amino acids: CASSVSGRAGEQYF.